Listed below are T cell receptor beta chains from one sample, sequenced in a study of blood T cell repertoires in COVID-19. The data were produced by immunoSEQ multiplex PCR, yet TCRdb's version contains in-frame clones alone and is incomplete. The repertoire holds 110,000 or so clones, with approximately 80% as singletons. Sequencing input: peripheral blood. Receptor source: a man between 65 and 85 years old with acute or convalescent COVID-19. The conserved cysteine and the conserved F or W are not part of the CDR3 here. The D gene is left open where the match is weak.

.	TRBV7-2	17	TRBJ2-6	ASSLAVGQGTSGANVLT
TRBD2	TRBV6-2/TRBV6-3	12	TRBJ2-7	ASSPTGGAVEQY
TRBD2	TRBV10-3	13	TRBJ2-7	AISESGRTSYEQY
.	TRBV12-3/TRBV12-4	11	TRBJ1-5	ASSLRGDQPQH
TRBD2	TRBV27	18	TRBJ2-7	ASSLNHPGLAGVSIYEQY
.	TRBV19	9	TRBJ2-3	ASSIRDTQY
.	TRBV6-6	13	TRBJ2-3	ASSYSGGHTDTQY
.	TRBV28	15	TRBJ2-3	ASSLGSTGHLTDTQY
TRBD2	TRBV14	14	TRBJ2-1	ASSQEGRREYNEQF
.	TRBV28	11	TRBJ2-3	ASTGVGRDTQY
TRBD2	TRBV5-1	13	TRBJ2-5	ASSPTSGLEETQY
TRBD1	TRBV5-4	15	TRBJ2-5	ASSARQGAGLGETQY
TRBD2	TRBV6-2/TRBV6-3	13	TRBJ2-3	ASSATAGDTDTQY
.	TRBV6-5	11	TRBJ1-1	ASRAGLNTEAF
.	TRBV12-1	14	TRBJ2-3	ASSFPRAGRPDTQY
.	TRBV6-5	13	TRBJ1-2	ASSYSVQEGYGYT
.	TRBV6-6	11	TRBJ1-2	ASSQGRGYGYT
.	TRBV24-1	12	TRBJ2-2	ATSDFRGTGELF
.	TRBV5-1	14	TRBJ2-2	ASNPQGFMNTGELF
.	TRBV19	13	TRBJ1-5	ASIPTGEGNQPQH
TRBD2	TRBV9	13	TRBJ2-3	ASSRSGSVQDTQY
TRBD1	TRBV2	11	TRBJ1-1	ASEGQMNTEAF
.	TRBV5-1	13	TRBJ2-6	ASSDGTPGANVLT
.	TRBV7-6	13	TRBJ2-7	ASSPQQGTPYGQY
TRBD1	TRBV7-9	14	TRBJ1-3	ASSAQSTGAGNTIY
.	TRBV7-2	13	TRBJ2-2	ASSFVGGNTGELF
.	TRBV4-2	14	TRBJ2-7	ASSQVPKGRFYEQY
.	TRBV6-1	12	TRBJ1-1	ASSYGRMNTEAF
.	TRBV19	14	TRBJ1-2	ASSSRGGGTPSGYT
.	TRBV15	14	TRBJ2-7	ATSRETGDLIYEQY
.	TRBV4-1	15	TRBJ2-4	ASSQDRGEATKNIQY
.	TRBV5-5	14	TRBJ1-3	ASSLGQANPGNTIY
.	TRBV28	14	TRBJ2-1	ASSTPAGGPYNEQF
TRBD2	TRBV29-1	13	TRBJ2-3	SVSLTSGPTDTQY
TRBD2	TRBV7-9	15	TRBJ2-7	ASTGPLGLPSSYEQY
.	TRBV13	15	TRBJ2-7	ASSLGLVRDITYEQY
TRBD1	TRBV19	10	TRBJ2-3	ASSQGADTQY
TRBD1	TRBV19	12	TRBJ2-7	ASSPKQGTYEQY
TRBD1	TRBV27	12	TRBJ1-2	ASSSGQGGSGYT
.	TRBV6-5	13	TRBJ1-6	ATTRVGTSGSPLH
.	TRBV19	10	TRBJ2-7	ASTTQGGEQY
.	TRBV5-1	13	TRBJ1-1	ASSLAQGENTEAF
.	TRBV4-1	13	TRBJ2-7	ASSLTGESSYEQY
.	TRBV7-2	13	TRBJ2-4	ASSETTGAGNIQY
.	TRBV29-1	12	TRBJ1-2	SVGGAEASEGYT
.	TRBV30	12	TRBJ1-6	AGGPSSYNSPLH
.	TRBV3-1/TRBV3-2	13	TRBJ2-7	ASSQSSVMGYEQY
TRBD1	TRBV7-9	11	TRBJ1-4	ASRQGAYEKLF
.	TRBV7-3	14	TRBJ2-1	ASSLTAGISYNEQF
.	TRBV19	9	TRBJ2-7	ASTGGYEQY
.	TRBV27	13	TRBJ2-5	ASSLEGIYQETQY
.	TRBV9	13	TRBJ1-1	ASSVVGTTGTEAF
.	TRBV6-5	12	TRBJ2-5	ASSAAGTQETQY
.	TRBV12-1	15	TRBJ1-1	ASSFEAREIGNTEAF
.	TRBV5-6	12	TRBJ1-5	ASSQRAGYQPQH
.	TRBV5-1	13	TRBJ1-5	ASSLGDSSNQPQH